This is a list of T cell receptor delta chains from one sample in a study of human gamma delta and Vdelta1 T cells. Antigens for these TCRs are unknown. TCRdb used CATT to re-call clones from the PCR reads. The top ten clones hold more than 4.5% of a sample with about 6,500 delta-chain clones, nearly 40% of them seen once. Sequencing was carried out using Vdelta1 gamma-delta T cells from blood grown in culture (DOT cells). These receptor sequences come from a human donor in good health. The CDR3 runs from the conserved cysteine through the conserved F or W. Fields, in order: clone size, CDR3 length, J gene, D gene, V gene, CDR3 DNA, CDR3 protein. A D gene is named only where the DNA matches it firmly. Not every row has a clone size; where given, it reads once, few, many or a size class.

-	15	TRDJ1	TRDD2	TRDV1	TGTGCTCTTGGGGAACTAACCCCTTCCTACAGTAAACTCATCTTT	CALGELTPSYSKLIF
medium-sized	14	TRDJ1	-	TRDV1	TGTGCTCTTGGGGAAGTACGTGCCTGGGGTCGGCTCATCTTT	CALGEVRAWGRLIF
-	17	TRDJ1	-	TRDV1	TGTGCTCTTGGGGAACTGGTTCCTCATCCCCTCCCTGATAAACTCATCTTT	CALGELVPHPLPDKLIF
-	23	TRDJ1	TRDD3	TRDV1	TGTGCTCTTGGGGAACCTATACTTCCTACGCTTACTGGGGGATTGGAGAAGAGGGGCAAACTCATCTTT	CALGEPILPTLTGGLEKRGKLIF
-	17	TRDJ1	TRDD3	TRDV1	TGTGCTCTTGGGGAAGGGTGGATACGCCGGAAAACCGATAAACTCATCTTT	CALGEGWIRRKTDKLIF
-	14	TRDJ1	-	TRDV1	TGTGCTCTTGGGGAAATCGGATCCCCCTATAAACTCATCTTT	CALGEIGSPYKLIF
-	19	TRDJ1	-	TRDV1	TGTGCTCTTGGCCCTAAAGGCCTACGTGGGTACCTGTACACCGATAAACTCATCTTT	CALGPKGLRGYLYTDKLIF
-	19	TRDJ1	-	TRDV1	TGTGCTCTTGGGGAAAAGGCCACGACTCGAATTGAGGCGCAGGGTAAACTCATCTTT	CALGEKATTRIEAQGKLIF
few	22	TRDJ1	TRDD3	TRDV1	TGTGCTCTTGGGGAACCATCCTTGCTGGGGGATACAGGAAGGCTGTGCACCGATAAACTCATCTTT	CALGEPSLLGDTGRLCTDKLIF
few	22	TRDJ1	TRDD3	TRDV1	TGTGCTCTTGGGGAACTAGTATATCCACCAGGCTGGGGGATACCAGGGACCGATAAACTCATCTTT	CALGELVYPPGWGIPGTDKLIF
-	26	TRDJ1	TRDD3	TRDV1	TGTGCTCTTGGGGAACTTCACCTTCCCTTGAACCTACTGGGGGATACGCCTGCCGGCGCTCTCGATAAACTCATCTTT	CALGELHLPLNLLGDTPAGALDKLIF
few	25	TRDJ1	TRDD3	TRDV1	TGTGCTCTTGGGGAGTTCTGGCCCCGTACTGGGGGTAGGCGGCTGGTGAGTGGCTACACCGATAAACTCATCTTT	CALGEFWPRTGGRRLVSGYTDKLIF
few	16	TRDJ1	-	TRDV1	TGTGCTCTTGGGGAACTAGGAGTCAGATACACCGATAAACTCATCTTT	CALGELGVRYTDKLIF
-	23	TRDJ1	TRDD3	TRDV1	TGTGCTCTTGGGGAACCAACCGGCCTTCCCCTTCACTGGGGGGCCCATACCCTTCATAAACTCATCTTT	CALGEPTGLPLHWGAHTLHKLIF
few	21	TRDJ1	TRDD3	TRDV1	TGTGCTCTTGGGGAACCTTCCCTCATTTCCGTCGGGGGATACGCAACCGATAAACTCATCTTT	CALGEPSLISVGGYATDKLIF
few	20	TRDJ1	TRDD3	TRDV1	TGTGCTCTTGGGGTCCCCCCGGGAAACAATGGTAGGATACGTACCGATAAACTCATCTTT	CALGVPPGNNGRIRTDKLIF
-	23	TRDJ1	TRDD2	TRDV1	TGTGCTCTTGGCCGCAGCTACCTTCCTACGCTGGGGTATACGACAGTGTACACCGATAAACTCATCTTT	CALGRSYLPTLGYTTVYTDKLIF
medium-sized	21	TRDJ1	TRDD3	TRDV1	TGTGCTCTTGGGGGATCCCCGTCCTTCCACGACGTACTGGGGGATACTAATAAACTCATCTTT	CALGGSPSFHDVLGDTNKLIF
few	21	TRDJ1	-	TRDV1	TGTGCTCTTGGGGAACTCCTTCCTACGAGAAGGGGCTGGGGGAACACCGATAAACTCATCTTT	CALGELLPTRRGWGNTDKLIF
once	22	TRDJ1	TRDD3	TRDV1	TGTGCTCTTGGGGAACGCTACGTTGCAGGGAAGTCCAACAGGACTGGGGGATATGAGCTCATCTTT	CALGERYVAGKSNRTGGYELIF
medium-sized	18	TRDJ1	-	TRDV1	TGTGCTCTTGGGGGTCCGACTCCACGGGGGTCGTACACCGATAAACTCATCTTT	CALGGPTPRGSYTDKLIF
-	20	TRDJ1	-	TRDV1	TGTGCTCTTGGGGAAGAATTAGCCCACGCGAGGGGACTGTACACCGATAAACGCATCTTT	CALGEELAHARGLYTDKRIF
-	22	TRDJ1	TRDD3	TRDV1	TGTGCTCTTGGGGAACGGAACTCTGTGGTTGGGGGATACGCGGAGTACACCGATAAACTCATCTTT	CALGERNSVVGGYAEYTDKLIF
-	16	TRDJ1	TRDD3	TRDV1	TGTGCTCTGGGGGGACGGGCCCCTGGGGGCCGTCTCAAACTCATCTTT	CALGGRAPGGRLKLIF
-	19	TRDJ1	TRDD3	TRDV1	TGTGCTCTTGGGGAACTAATCTATACTGGGGGATTGTACACCGATAAACTCATCTTT	CALGELIYTGGLYTDKLIF
-	21	TRDJ1	-	TRDV1	TGTGCTCTTGGGGAACTGGGTGCTGGCGAAAAAATACCTCCCACTGCCGATAAACTCATCTTT	CALGELGAGEKIPPTADKLIF
-	21	TRDJ1	TRDD3	TRDV1	TGTGCTCTTGGGGGGGCCCTTCCTACCGAGAGTGGGTACTGGGGGATACAGGAACTCATCTTT	CALGGALPTESGYWGIQELIF
-	18	TRDJ1	TRDD3	TRDV1	TGTGCTCTTGGGATCGGAACAGGGGGGATACGGTACACCGATAAACTCATCTTT	CALGIGTGGIRYTDKLIF
medium-sized	21	TRDJ1	TRDD3	TRDV1	TGTGCTCTTGGGGAACCTCGTCTCCATCTAAATACTGGGGCCTACACCGATAAACTCATCTTT	CALGEPRLHLNTGAYTDKLIF
few	22	TRDJ1	TRDD3	TRDV1	TGTGCTCTTGGGGAACTAGTTGTCTTTAGAAAAGTACTGGGGGCCGACACCGATAAACTCATCTTT	CALGELVVFRKVLGADTDKLIF
-	20	TRDJ1	-	TRDV1	TGTGCTCTTGGGATCCCTCCACGCTGGGGACTTAGGAGGTACACCGATAAACTCATCTTT	CALGIPPRWGLRRYTDKLIF
-	23	TRDJ1	-	TRDV1	TGTGCTCTTGGGGAACCCCGTCCTAAAACGCTGGCCAATGACTTCCTCTACACCGATAAACTCATCTTT	CALGEPRPKTLANDFLYTDKLIF
once	16	TRDJ1	-	TRDV1	TGTGCTCTTGGGGTCCTCCAACCCCAATACACCGATAAACTCATCTTT	CALGVLQPQYTDKLIF
-	14	TRDJ1	-	TRDV1	TGTGCTCTTGGGTTTCCCCAATGGGCCGATAAACTCATCTTT	CALGFPQWADKLIF
few	24	TRDJ1	TRDD3	TRDV1	TGTGCTCTTGGGGACCCCTCCCTTCCTAGAGTAATACTGGGGGATAGGCCGAACACCGATAAACTCATCTTT	CALGDPSLPRVILGDRPNTDKLIF
once	26	TRDJ1	TRDD3	TRDV1	TGTGCTCTTGGGGAACTGAGGGGAACCTTCTTTACATCAGTACTGGGGGATACACCGTACACCGATAAACTCATCTTT	CALGELRGTFFTSVLGDTPYTDKLIF
few	16	TRDJ1	-	TRDV1	TGTGCTCTTGGCCTAGGGGGGACCGTGTGGACCGATAAACTCATCTTT	CALGLGGTVWTDKLIF
few	22	TRDJ1	TRDD2	TRDV1	TGTGCTCTTGGGGACCTGGATCATTCCTACGCGACCCTAACCCCGATGACCGATAAACTCATCTTT	CALGDLDHSYATLTPMTDKLIF
-	21	TRDJ1	TRDD3	TRDV1	TGTGCTCTTGGGGAAAGTTGGTCCCAAAGGGCCGTACTGGGGGATACCGATAAACTCATCTTT	CALGESWSQRAVLGDTDKLIF
-	25	TRDJ1	TRDD3	TRDV1	TGTGCTCTTGGGGAAGAGGAAATGCTCCTACGTACCCCCGAGTACTGGGGGATACACACCGATAAACTCATCTTT	CALGEEEMLLRTPEYWGIHTDKLIF